This T cell receptor beta chain was retrieved from a study of T cells in Graves' hyperthyroidism and ophthalmopathy (dated by TCRdb to about 2019). Regarding the research as a whole: Peripheral blood was sampled at the time of initial diagnosis, prior to any treatment. Prospective prediction of ophthalmopathy was tested in an independent validation cohort of fewer than 20 hyperthyroidism patients and approximately 17 patients who later progressed to ophthalmopathy. Following sampling, methimazole starting at 30 mg daily was given to hyperthyroidism patients, and high-dose intravenous methylprednisolone was given to ophthalmopathy patients. The 100 discovery patients were randomly divided into training and test sets at a 7:3 ratio. The paper describes TCR Vbeta CDR3 sequencing of 135 peripheral blood samples, made up of 43 ophthalmopathy patients, roughly 72 hyperthyroidism patients and 17 progressor patients. To identify distinguishing TCR V-J signatures, a discovery cohort of around 98 patients was used, comprising some 43 with Graves' ophthalmopathy and 57 with stable Graves' hyperthyroidism. The study also compared thyroid tissue and blood T-cell repertoires from a handful of Graves' hyperthyroidism patients. Overall study outcomes, separate from this receptor: No statistical method was used to fix the sample size in advance, and group allocation was not hidden from the investigators. Blood samples also contained most of the expanded thyroid clonotypes (frequency above 0.001), which suggests that blood repertoires may reflect thyroid immune responses. In validation, the model predicted progression to ophthalmopathy with approximately 69% sensitivity and approximately 74% specificity, a median of around six months before onset. A model built on a 13 V-J signature distinguished ophthalmopathy from stable hyperthyroidism, reaching 85% to 90% sensitivity and around 81% specificity in cross-validation and 80%/75% in testing.

This clonotype appeared a few times. Its antigen is not yet known. Within one base of it there is no much larger clone, and no base qualities were kept. Ophthalmopathy patients had moderately to severely active disease, with a Clinical Activity Score of 3 or more, a NOSPECS grade of 4 or more, and a disease duration of less than 3 months. Any patient with an uncontrolled infection, another autoimmune disease, pregnancy or lactation was excluded. Diagnoses were based on clinical symptoms, serum thyroxine and TRAb, thyroid ultrasound and orbital computed tomography. PBMCs were isolated from 7.5 to 10 ml of fresh peripheral blood by Ficoll-Paque density gradient centrifugation. Total RNA was extracted with Trizol reagent, and quality was checked on an Agilent 2100 Bioanalyzer. From the cysteine up to the phenylalanine, the CDR3 has a length of 17 residues. CDR3 DNA is the only sequence kept; it has 51 bases, read in frame from the first base. V has 1 base trimmed and J has 2 bases trimmed; junction bases matching no gene number 9. CDR1 and CDR2 were assigned from the germline V gene (reference sequence) as DFQATT and SNEGSKA.

The TCR beta CDR3 regions were amplified from RNA transcripts. For the first round of RT-PCR on the TCR CDR3, the HTBI primer set was used together with the Qiagen OneStep RT-PCR kit. Libraries were constructed in a second round of multiplex PCR, after which size selection and purification were carried out. The libraries were sequenced on an Illumina HiSeq2000 using paired-end 100 bp reads. As for how the authors treated the data: Raw data were processed with SOAPnuke, discarding reads with adapters, uncalled bases, mean Phred below 15, or no exact constant-primer or identifier match. COPE v1.2.5 was used to merge high-quality paired reads, and clonotypes were defined as unique nucleotide sequences. Clonotypes were aligned to IMGT TRBV, TRBD and TRBJ reference segments using MiTCR v1.1. The analysis was restricted to V-J combinations with a frequency above 0.0001, which together covered just over 98% of the repertoires. A TCS score was defined as the ratio between F50 (clonal expansion) and ExV (chaos), using BLOSUM62-based TCRdist between CDR3 peptides within each V-J. Welch's t-statistics and random forest reduced just over 500 V-J features to around 14, which were used in a naive Bayes classifier (R e1071). The public reads were quality trimmed at Q25 with fastp and then assembled into clones with MiXCR by TCRdb, keeping productive beta chains. Rows are combined by CDR3 protein, so each entry shows the most common genes and DNA. What appears here as the V and J calls and clone size reflects TCRdb's work, not the paper's. In all, the sample holds some 570,000 distinct CDR3 sequences, and approximately 15% of those were seen once. The top ten constitute 6.5% to 9% of the sample.

The TCR was taken from a woman aged 18-29 years with Graves' ophthalmopathy. Rearrangement joined TRBV20-1 to TRBJ2-7; 12 central bases correspond to TRBD2. The sequencing sample was made of blood. The DNA reads as follows: TGCAGTGCTAGAGGGGGGGGGCTAGCGGGAGGGGCCTACGAGCAGTACTTC. Translated, it reads CSARGGGLAGGAYEQYF.